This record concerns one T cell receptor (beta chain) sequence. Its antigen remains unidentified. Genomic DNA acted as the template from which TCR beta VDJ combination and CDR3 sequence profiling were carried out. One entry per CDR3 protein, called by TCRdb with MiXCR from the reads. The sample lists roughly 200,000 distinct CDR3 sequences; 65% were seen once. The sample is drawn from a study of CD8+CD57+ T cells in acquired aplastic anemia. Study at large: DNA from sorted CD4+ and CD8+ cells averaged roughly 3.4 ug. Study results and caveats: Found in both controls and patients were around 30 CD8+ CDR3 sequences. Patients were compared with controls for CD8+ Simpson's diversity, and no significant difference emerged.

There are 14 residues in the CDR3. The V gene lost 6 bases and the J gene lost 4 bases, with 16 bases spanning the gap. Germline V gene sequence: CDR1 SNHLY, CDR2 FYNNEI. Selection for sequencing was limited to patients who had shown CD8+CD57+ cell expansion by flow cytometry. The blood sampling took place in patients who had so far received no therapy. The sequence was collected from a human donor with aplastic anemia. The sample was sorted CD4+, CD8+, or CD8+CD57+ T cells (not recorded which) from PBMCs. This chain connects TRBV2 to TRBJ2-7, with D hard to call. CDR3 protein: CASSANIYSYEQYF. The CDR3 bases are TGTGCCAGCAGCGCCAATATTTACTCTTACGAGCAGTACTTC.